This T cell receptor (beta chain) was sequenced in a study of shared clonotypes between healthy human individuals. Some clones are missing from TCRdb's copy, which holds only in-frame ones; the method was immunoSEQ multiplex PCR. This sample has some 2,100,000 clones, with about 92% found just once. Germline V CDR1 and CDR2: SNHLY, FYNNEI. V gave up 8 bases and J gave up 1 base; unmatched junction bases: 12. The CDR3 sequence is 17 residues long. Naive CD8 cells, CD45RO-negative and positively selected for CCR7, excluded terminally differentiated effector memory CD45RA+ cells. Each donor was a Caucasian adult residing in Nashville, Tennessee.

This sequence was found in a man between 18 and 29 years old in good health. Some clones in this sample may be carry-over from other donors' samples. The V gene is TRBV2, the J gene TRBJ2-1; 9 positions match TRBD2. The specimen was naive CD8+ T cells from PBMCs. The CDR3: CASGQDSGSRSYNEQFF. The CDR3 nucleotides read TGTGCCAGCGGCCAGGATAGCGGGAGTAGATCCTACAATGAGCAGTTCTTC.